What follows is one TCR beta chain and its context. In the original workflow: Estimated nucleated cell counts came from reference gene primer amplification. Some clones are missing from TCRdb's copy, which holds only in-frame ones; the method was immunoSEQ multiplex PCR. For V, J and clone size, that table is used; D and trimming come from the DNA. The sample holds some 260,000 clones, around 89% seen once. This sample was taken from a study of blood T cell repertoires in COVID-19. For the study at large: Sources were T cells, B-cell-depleted T cells, or PBMCs; the material itself was cDNA or gDNA.

Participants were placed into cohorts based on the clinical history they reported. Cohort 3 donors were reported recovered after two negative PCRs, clearance, or symptom resolution. CDR1 is MNHEY, CDR2 SVGAGI, per germline. The CDR3 length is 12 residues. V lost 5 bases and J lost 7; bases outside the gene matches: 1. This receptor was obtained from a man aged 35-49 years who had recovered from COVID-19. The V call is TRBV6-5, the J call TRBJ1-4; 7 bases are shared with TRBD1. Sequencing used PBMCs or T cells enriched from blood (not recorded which). This chain's CDR3 is CASSRDSEKLFF. The CDR3 DNA reads as TGTGCCAGCAGTCGGGACAGTGAAAAACTGTTTTTT.